This T cell receptor (beta chain) was recorded in a study of blood T cell repertoires in COVID-19. This clone has more than one count but fewer than ten. Clones were read by immunoSEQ multiplex PCR, and TCRdb kept only the in-frame ones, dropping some. This sample has around 200,000 clones, with 88% found just once. V lost 6 bases and J lost 2, with 11 bases in between. Germline CDR1 is SGHRS and CDR2 is YFSETQ. The CDR3 runs to 13 residues. The chain is built from TRBV5-1 and TRBJ1-1; D not certain. The sequence was collected from a man in his late teens or twenties with active or convalescent COVID-19. The material sequenced was peripheral blood. The CDR3 sequence: CASNLATNTEAFF. The CDR3 DNA reads as TGCGCCAGCAATCTGGCCACCAACACTGAAGCTTTCTTT.